The present T cell receptor beta chain was sequenced within a study of T cell repertoires in cytomegalovirus infection. Study-wide points: HLA-C-restricted CMV-specific TCR beta clonotypes were dominant in the ex vivo response.

This clonotype was detected only a few times. Its matching antigen is unknown. This CDR3 region has 15 residues. Germline V CDR1 and CDR2: SGHTA, FQGNSA. V trimming: 1 base; J trimming: 5 bases; junction bases outside the gene matches: 4. TCRdb passed the reads through MiXCR, listing each CDR3 protein once. The data show under 300,000 distinct CDR3 sequences, with 15% to 20% seen just once and around 43% held by the top ten. The sample taken for sequencing was CD8+ T cells from PBMCs. The clonotype comes from a human donor in good health (CMV status not recorded). Some clones in this sample may be carry-over from other donors' samples. V gene TRBV7-2 combines with J gene TRBJ1-4, with TRBD1 matching 7 bases. CDR3 in DNA: TGTGCCAGCAGCTTAGGGGTAGGGGGCAATGAAAAACTGTTTTTT. Protein product: CASSLGVGGNEKLFF.